A single sample is the source of the 5 T cell receptor beta chains below, sequenced in a study of beta chain features in type 1 diabetes. Whole-study findings and limits: In every one of the four CD4+ subsets, TCRB CDR3s were moderately but significantly shorter in Type 1 diabetes patients.

Sequenced material consisted of expressed TCRB transcripts (all of the isolated RNA was reverse transcribed). The repertoire was sequenced with immunoSEQ multiplex PCR; TCRdb's copy has only in-frame clones and lacks some. This table has about 700,000 clones, about an eighth appearing once. No antigen has been assigned to these receptors. Sequencing was performed on naive CD4+ T cells from blood. The receptors derive from a man between 18 and 35 years old with type 1 diabetes.

The genes are TRBV9 and TRBJ2-3, with D uncertain. Germline values: CDR1 SGDLS, CDR2 YYNGEE. With 3 bases removed from V and 2 bases from J, the gap between germline ends came to 7 bases. This CDR3 region has 13 residues. The CDR3 bases are TGTGCCAGCAGCGAACCGAACACAGATACGCAGTATTTT. Protein product: CASSEPNTDTQYF.

The J gene is TRBJ2-1, the V gene TRBV20-1; D unclear. V was clipped by 4 bases and J by 8 bases, with 3 bases between them. Germline loops: CDR1 DFQATT, CDR2 SNEGSKA (reference sequence). The CDR3 is 9 residues long. CDR3 in amino acids: CSANDEQFF. In DNA form, the CDR3 reads TGCAGTGCTAACGATGAGCAGTTCTTC.

This clone was detected a few times. This chain links TRBV30 with TRBJ2-7, with D tentatively TRBD1 or TRBD2 (5 bases each). V lost 0 bases and J 1 base, leaving 10 bases between the germline ends. Germline V gene sequence: CDR1 GTSNPN, CDR2 SVGIG (reference sequence). This CDR3 region has 14 residues. CDR3 residues: CAWSVPWGSYEQYF. The CDR3 coding sequence is TGTGCCTGGAGTGTACCATGGGGGTCCTACGAGCAGTACTTC.

Worth noting for this clone: The same CDR3 can be traced to other DNA sequences in this sample. This chain uses TRBV18 with TRBJ1-5; no firm D call. Germline V lookup: CDR1 KGHSH, CDR2 LQKENI. The V end was cut by 2 bases, the J end by 4 bases, with 3 bases between. CDR3 length equals 12 residues. CDR3 sequence (DNA): TGTGCCAGCTCACCAGCGAATCAGCCCCAGCATTTT. This translates into CASSPANQPQHF.

The chain combines TRBV19 with TRBJ2-7; D is unclear. Germline V gene data show CDR1 as LNHDA and CDR2 as SQIVND (reference sequence). This CDR3 spans 13 amino acids. The V end was cut by 5 bases, the J end by 3 bases, with 11 bases between. The CDR3 reads CASSYKVFYEQYF. Written as DNA, the CDR3 is TGTGCCAGTAGTTATAAGGTCTTCTACGAGCAGTACTTC.